This T cell receptor (beta chain) was found in a study of regulatory T cells in long-lasting Graves disease. Findings and limits, study-wide: Analysis covered peripheral blood alone, not thyroid tissue. Persistent disease preferred TRBV28, TRBJ1-2 and TRBJ2-5.

Through Arm-PCR of CDR3 regions and iRepertoire HTBI primers, TCR beta libraries were built. TCRdb called the multiplex PCR reads again in MiXCR, with one record for every CDR3 protein. The sample shows a few hundred thousand distinct CDR3 sequences, about 17% of them seen only once. Noted time point: newly diagnosed GD, antithyroid drugs for less than 3 months. RNA from PBMCs was the source of the TCR library. The sample holds one count of this clonotype. Its antigen remains unknown. Per the germline V gene, CDR1 is SEHNR and CDR2 is FQNEAQ (reference sequence). This CDR3 is 17 amino acids long. The ends lost 1 base at V and 6 bases at J; junction bases unmatched: 8. These data were also reused for a study on T cells in Graves' hyperthyroidism and ophthalmopathy. That report adds: The study used the HTBI primer set for a first-round RT-PCR of the TCR CDR3. Blood also contained most expanded thyroid clonotypes above 0.001.

This TCR came from a woman aged 30 to 39 with Graves disease. The source material was peripheral blood mononuclear cells (PBMCs), sampled at new diagnosis, from a patient treated with antithyroid drugs. The rearrangement joins TRBV7-9 to TRBJ1-5; 11 bases agree with TRBD1. In DNA, the CDR3 is TGTGCCAGCAGCTTAGGTGTCGGACAGGGGGCAGGTCAGCCCCAGCATTTT. As protein: CASSLGVGQGAGQPQHF. Looking up the rest from reference TRBV7-9 and TRBJ1-5 gives the full variable domain: DTGVSQNPRHKITKRGQNVTFRCDPISEHNRLYWYRQTLGQGPEFLTYFQNEAQLEKSRLLSDRFSAERPKGSFSTLEIQRTEQGDSAMYLCASSLGVGQGAGQPQHFGDGTRLSIL.